This TCR beta chain came from a study of read filtering for tumor transcriptome and immune sequencing (dated by TCRdb to between 2020 and 2021). Study-wide context: Of the patients in the cohort, more than 16 were male and approximately 15 were female, and their mean age was approximately 66 years, with a range of about 40 to 85. TCR-region mapped reads per sample ranged from about 4.05 to 11 million with IR-seq versus only about 75 to 1273 with RNA-seq. Whole-transcriptome libraries were prepared with the TruSeq RNA Access Library Prep Kit after DNase treatment. Using the same bone marrow samples, the study compared TCR repertoires obtained by targeted immune repertoire sequencing with those obtained by bulk whole-transcriptome sequencing. Under revised international staging, about 8 patients fell into R-ISS I, 15 or so into R-ISS II and over 5 into R-ISS III. A main aim was a read-filtering strategy for immune repertoire data, specifically whether clonotypes supported by a single read should be removed. Broader findings and caveats from the paper: Clonotypes were captured by IR-seq at much higher depth and more reliably than by RNA-seq, and smaller IR-seq throughput was sufficient for identification of most shared clonotypes. When single-read clonotypes were removed, the proportions of shared clonotypes in IR-seq and RNA-seq correlated more strongly. The sorted CD138-negative fraction was a mixed bone marrow immune population, not purified T cells. Single-read clonotypes made up about 81.9% of clonotypes but around 3.8% of total reads in IR-seq, and approximately 73% of clonotypes and 40% to 45% of reads in RNA-seq.

Every patient had bone marrow sampled at the time of active disease. Ficoll-Hypaque density gradient centrifugation was used to isolate the bone marrow mononuclear cells. CD138-negative cells were obtained by negative selection after labeling with CD138 magnetic microbeads on a MACS separator, removing myeloma plasma cells. Flow cytometry on an Attune NxT with CD138 antibodies was used to check the purity of the isolated cells. TRIzol reagent was used to extract total RNA, and a NanoDrop spectrophotometer was used to quantify the extracted RNA. For each patient, paired RNA-seq and IR-seq were run on the CD138-negative bone marrow sample from that patient. This clonotype was observed at least ten times. Its cognate antigen has yet to be identified. The record has no base qualities; no much larger clone is one base away. Starting from around 400 ng RNA, TCR libraries were constructed with the Immunoverse kit using molecular barcoded adaptors that cover the alpha/delta and beta/gamma chains. The same RNA used for transcriptome sequencing was used for TCR library preparation. Sequencing of TCR libraries was carried out on an Illumina HiSeq 4000 with 2 x 150 cycles. In the source study's methods: With MiXCR, TCR reads were aligned to human V, D, J and C references and assembled into CDR3 clonotypes, with quality filtering and error correction included. The tcR package in R was used for analysis of clonotype counts and gene usage diversity. Raw mapping reads were checked after the RNA-seq reads had been mapped by STAR aligner version 2.5.3a onto the human GRCh37 genome. To test how sequencing depth affects detected clonotypes, IR-seq fastq files were randomly downsampled with Seqtk 1.3. TCRdb reprocessed the public reads (quality trimming at Q25 with fastp, clone calling with MiXCR) and kept in-frame beta chains. Each entry merges the rows of one CDR3 protein and shows their most common DNA and genes. These V and J calls derive from TCRdb rather than the authors' analysis. This sample gives some 120,000 distinct CDR3 sequences in total; approximately 12% of them show up just once. Roughly 9.6% of the sample is taken by the ten largest.

As encoded in the germline V gene (reference sequence), CDR1 is WNHNN while CDR2 is SYGVQD. Taken from cysteine to phenylalanine, the CDR3 has 16 residues. Only the CDR3 part of the read is kept: 48 bases, read in frame from the first base. V sheds 0 bases and J sheds 1 base, leaving 12 bases between their ends. The chain couples TRBV10-1 to TRBJ2-5; confidence is insufficient to name the D gene. Sequenced sample: a population of CD138-negative cells sorted from bone marrow. Sample cell subset or site, as interpreted from the label and publication: bone marrow mononuclear cells depleted of CD138+ plasma/myeloma cells by negative magnetic selection. The receptor was isolated from a donor aged 40 or over with multiple myeloma. The CDR3 is CASSESVRWGQETQYF. The DNA reads as follows: TGCGCCAGCAGTGAGTCGGTTCGGTGGGGCCAAGAGACCCAGTACTTC.